This is a list of T cell receptor beta chains from one sample in a study of metastatic and nonmetastatic thyroid tumors. TCRdb reanalyzed the PCR reads via MiXCR. Of approximately 26,000 clones listed, roughly 26% are singletons. Sequenced sample: blood. These receptors all stem from a female donor with papillary thyroid cancer or a benign thyroid nodule (not recorded which). Some clones in this sample may be carry-over from other donors' samples. CDR3s include the opening cysteine and the closing phenylalanine or tryptophan. A D gene is named only where the DNA matches it firmly. Rows give clone size only sometimes, using once, few, many, or a class for an expanded clone.

cdr3_aa: CASRFGAGETGELFF
cdr3_nt: TGTGCCAGCAGGTTCGGGGCAGGGGAGACCGGGGAGCTGTTTTTT
cdr3_length: 15
j_call: TRBJ2-2
v_call: TRBV5-6
clone_size: many
d_call: NA

cdr3_aa: CSAIDLAGAYTGELFF
cdr3_nt: TGCAGTGCGATTGACCTAGCGGGGGCGTACACCGGGGAGCTGTTTTTT
cdr3_length: 16
j_call: TRBJ2-2
v_call: TRBV20-1
clone_size: NA
d_call: TRBD2

cdr3_aa: CASSKGLAGSYNEQFF
cdr3_nt: TGCGCCAGCAGCAAAGGACTAGCGGGCTCCTACAATGAGCAGTTCTTC
cdr3_length: 16
j_call: TRBJ2-1
v_call: TRBV5-1
clone_size: NA
d_call: TRBD2

cdr3_aa: CASRRTDQETQYF
cdr3_nt: TGTGCCAGCAGGAGGACAGACCAAGAGACCCAGTACTTC
cdr3_length: 13
j_call: TRBJ2-5
v_call: TRBV28
clone_size: NA
d_call: NA

cdr3_aa: CSAGDRAGSDLRGEQYF
cdr3_nt: TGCAGTGCTGGAGACAGGGCTGGTAGCGATCTCCGGGGCGAGCAGTACTTC
cdr3_length: 17
j_call: TRBJ2-7
v_call: TRBV20-1
clone_size: medium-sized
d_call: TRBD1

cdr3_aa: CASNRDTF
cdr3_nt: TGTGCCAGCAACCGGGACACCTTC
cdr3_length: 8
j_call: TRBJ1-2
v_call: TRBV5-8
clone_size: NA
d_call: NA

cdr3_aa: CASSRYTEAFF
cdr3_nt: TGTGCCAGCAGTCGTTACACTGAAGCTTTCTTT
cdr3_length: 11
j_call: TRBJ1-1
v_call: TRBV6-1
clone_size: medium-sized
d_call: NA

cdr3_aa: CASIAGGQETHYF
cdr3_nt: TGTGCCAGCATCGCCGGGGGTCAAGAGACCCATTACTTC
cdr3_length: 13
j_call: TRBJ2-5
v_call: TRBV6-1
clone_size: once
d_call: NA

cdr3_aa: CASTPRGSNYGYTF
cdr3_nt: TGTGCCAGTACCCCCCGGGGCTCTAACTATGGCTACACCTTC
cdr3_length: 14
j_call: TRBJ1-2
v_call: TRBV19
clone_size: NA
d_call: NA

cdr3_aa: CASTFPQGANSPLHF
cdr3_nt: TGTGCCAGCACGTTCCCACAGGGGGCTAATTCACCCCTCCACTTT
cdr3_length: 15
j_call: TRBJ1-6
v_call: TRBV2
clone_size: few
d_call: TRBD1

cdr3_aa: CASSPFAPKNIQYF
cdr3_nt: TGTGCCAGCAGCCCATTTGCACCGAAAAACATTCAGTACTTC
cdr3_length: 14
j_call: TRBJ2-4
v_call: TRBV11-2
clone_size: many
d_call: NA

cdr3_aa: CAWSVGSARGSEKLFF
cdr3_nt: TGTGCCTGGAGTGTTGGAAGCGCCAGGGGGAGTGAAAAACTGTTTTTT
cdr3_length: 16
j_call: TRBJ1-4
v_call: TRBV30
clone_size: NA
d_call: TRBD1

cdr3_aa: CASSRASGEQFF
cdr3_nt: TGTGCCAGCAGCCGGGCGTCCGGTGAGCAGTTCTTC
cdr3_length: 12
j_call: TRBJ2-1
v_call: TRBV3-1
clone_size: many
d_call: NA

cdr3_aa: CASSQSRDEQFF
cdr3_nt: TGTGCCAGCAGCCAAAGCAGGGATGAGCAGTTCTTC
cdr3_length: 12
j_call: TRBJ2-1
v_call: TRBV3-1
clone_size: many
d_call: NA

cdr3_aa: CASSLETDMNTEAFF
cdr3_nt: TGCGCCAGCAGCTTAGAGACGGACATGAACACTGAAGCTTTCTTT
cdr3_length: 15
j_call: TRBJ1-1
v_call: TRBV5-1
clone_size: medium-sized
d_call: NA

cdr3_aa: CASSLVGTSGEEYF
cdr3_nt: TGTGCCAGCAGCTTAGTCGGGACCTCAGGGGAGGAGTACTTC
cdr3_length: 14
j_call: TRBJ2-7
v_call: TRBV7-9
clone_size: NA
d_call: NA

cdr3_aa: CAIRGGAAIYNEQFF
cdr3_nt: TGTGCCATTAGGGGGGGTGCGGCAATCTACAATGAGCAGTTCTTC
cdr3_length: 15
j_call: TRBJ2-1
v_call: TRBV10-3
clone_size: NA
d_call: NA

cdr3_aa: CASSDAEGADTQYF
cdr3_nt: TGTGCCAGCAGTGACGCAGAAGGGGCAGATACGCAGTATTTT
cdr3_length: 14
j_call: TRBJ2-3
v_call: TRBV6-4
clone_size: medium-sized
d_call: NA

cdr3_aa: CAISGKGLAYEQYF
cdr3_nt: TGTGCCATCAGTGGAAAAGGGCTGGCATACGAGCAGTACTTC
cdr3_length: 14
j_call: TRBJ2-7
v_call: TRBV10-3
clone_size: few
d_call: NA

cdr3_aa: CASSEEQVGHSTKNIQYF
cdr3_nt: TGTGCCAGCAGTGAAGAGCAGGTGGGGCATTCGACCAAAAACATTCAGTACTTC
cdr3_length: 18
j_call: TRBJ2-4
v_call: TRBV6-1
clone_size: many
d_call: NA

cdr3_aa: CSARVHGSSYEQYF
cdr3_nt: TGCAGTGCTAGAGTTCACGGAAGTTCCTACGAGCAGTACTTC
cdr3_length: 14
j_call: TRBJ2-7
v_call: TRBV20-1
clone_size: NA
d_call: NA

cdr3_aa: CAWSVVYSGANVLTF
cdr3_nt: TGTGCCTGGAGTGTAGTGTACTCTGGGGCCAACGTCCTGACTTTC
cdr3_length: 15
j_call: TRBJ2-6
v_call: TRBV30
clone_size: once
d_call: NA

cdr3_aa: CASSQLTGAGANVLTF
cdr3_nt: TGTGCCAGCAGTCAGTTAACGGGGGCTGGGGCCAACGTCCTGACTTTC
cdr3_length: 16
j_call: TRBJ2-6
v_call: TRBV28
clone_size: medium-sized
d_call: NA

cdr3_aa: CASSPCGPSTYTQYF
cdr3_nt: TGTGCCAGCAGTCCGTGTGGACCTAGCACATATACGCAGTATTTT
cdr3_length: 15
j_call: TRBJ2-3
v_call: TRBV28
clone_size: few
d_call: NA

cdr3_aa: CASSAGLRETQYF
cdr3_nt: TGTGCCAGCAGCGCCGGACTACGAGAGACCCAGTACTTC
cdr3_length: 13
j_call: TRBJ2-5
v_call: TRBV2
clone_size: NA
d_call: NA

cdr3_aa: CASSLTSGSNTWELFF
cdr3_nt: TGTGCCAGCAGCTTGACTAGCGGGTCGAACACCTGGGAGCTGTTTTTT
cdr3_length: 16
j_call: TRBJ2-2
v_call: TRBV11-1
clone_size: NA
d_call: TRBD2

cdr3_aa: CASSESPRNYPNTGELFF
cdr3_nt: TGCGCCAGCAGTGAGTCCCCTAGAAACTATCCGAACACCGGGGAGCTGTTTTTT
cdr3_length: 18
j_call: TRBJ2-2
v_call: TRBV10-1
clone_size: many
d_call: NA

cdr3_aa: CASSLPRFVTEAFF
cdr3_nt: TGTGCCAGCAGCTTACCCCGTTTTGTGACTGAAGCTTTCTTT
cdr3_length: 14
j_call: TRBJ1-1
v_call: TRBV7-2
clone_size: NA
d_call: NA

cdr3_aa: CASSFSSNQPQHF
cdr3_nt: TGTGCCAGCAGCTTTTCAAGCAATCAGCCCCAGCATTTT
cdr3_length: 13
j_call: TRBJ1-5
v_call: TRBV11-1
clone_size: medium-sized
d_call: NA

cdr3_aa: CASSPGQGQLAKNIQYF
cdr3_nt: TGTGCCAGCAGCCCGGGACAGGGGCAACTAGCCAAAAACATTCAGTACTTC
cdr3_length: 17
j_call: TRBJ2-4
v_call: TRBV11-2
clone_size: NA
d_call: TRBD1

cdr3_aa: CASSPTAGSNYGYTF
cdr3_nt: TGTGCCAGCTCACCAACGGCAGGCTCTAACTATGGCTACACCTTC
cdr3_length: 15
j_call: TRBJ1-2
v_call: TRBV18
clone_size: NA
d_call: NA